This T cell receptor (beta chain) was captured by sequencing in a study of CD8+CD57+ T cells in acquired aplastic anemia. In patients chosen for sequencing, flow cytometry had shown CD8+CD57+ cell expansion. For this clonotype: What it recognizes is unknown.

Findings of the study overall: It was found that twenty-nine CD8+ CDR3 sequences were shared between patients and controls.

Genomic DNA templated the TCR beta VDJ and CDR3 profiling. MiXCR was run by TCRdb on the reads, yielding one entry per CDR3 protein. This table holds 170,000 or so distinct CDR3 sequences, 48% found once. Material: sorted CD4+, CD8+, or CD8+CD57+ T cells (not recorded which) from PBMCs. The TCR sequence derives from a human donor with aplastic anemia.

CDR3 nucleotide sequence: TGTGCCAGCAGCGGGACGACTGGGGCCAACGAGCAGTACTTC. Translation: CASSGTTGANEQYF. The chain joins TRBV7-9 to TRBJ2-7, with D perhaps given as TRBD1 or TRBD2 (5 bases each). Germline V gene data show CDR1 as SEHNR and CDR2 as FQNEAQ (reference sequence). This CDR3 is built from 14 residues. Trimming pared 5 bases from V and 5 bases from J, leaving 16 bases between.